This T cell receptor beta chain was captured by sequencing in a study of beta chain features in type 1 diabetes. Expressed TCRB transcripts were sequenced, since all the RNA that had been isolated was reverse transcribed. Sequencing used immunoSEQ multiplex PCR; TCRdb keeps in-frame clones, though not all of them. The top ten hold around 0.04% of the sample, which has almost 350,000 clones, about 20% seen once. V lost 1 base and J 9 bases, leaving 14 bases between the germline ends. Germline V gene data show CDR1 as GTSNPN and CDR2 as SVGIG (reference sequence). The CDR3 has 13 amino acids. The sequence derives from a woman younger than 35 in good health. The chain has TRBV30 and TRBJ2-3; possibly TRBD2 for D (6 bases). Sequenced sample: naive CD4+ T cells from blood. CDR3 region: CAWSGSGVGTQYF. CDR3 coding DNA: TGTGCCTGGAGTGGGTCGGGGGTAGGAACGCAGTATTTT.